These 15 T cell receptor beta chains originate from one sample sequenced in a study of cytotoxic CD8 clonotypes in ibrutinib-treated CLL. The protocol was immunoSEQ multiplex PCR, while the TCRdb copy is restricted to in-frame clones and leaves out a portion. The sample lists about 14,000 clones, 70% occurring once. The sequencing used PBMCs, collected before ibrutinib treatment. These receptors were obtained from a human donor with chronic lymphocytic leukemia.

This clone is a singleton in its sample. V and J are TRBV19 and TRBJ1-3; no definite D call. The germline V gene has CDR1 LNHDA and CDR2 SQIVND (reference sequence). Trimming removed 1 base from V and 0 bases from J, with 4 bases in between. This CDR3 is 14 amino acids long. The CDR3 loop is CASSIGHSGNTIYF. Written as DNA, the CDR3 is TGTGCCAGTAGTATAGGGCACTCTGGAAACACCATATATTTT.

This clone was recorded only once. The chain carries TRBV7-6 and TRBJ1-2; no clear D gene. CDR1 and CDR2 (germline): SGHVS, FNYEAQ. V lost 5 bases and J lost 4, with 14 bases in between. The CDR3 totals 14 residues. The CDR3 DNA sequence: TGTGCCAGCAGCCCATCTCGAAAGACCTATGGCTACACCTTC. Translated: CASSPSRKTYGYTF.

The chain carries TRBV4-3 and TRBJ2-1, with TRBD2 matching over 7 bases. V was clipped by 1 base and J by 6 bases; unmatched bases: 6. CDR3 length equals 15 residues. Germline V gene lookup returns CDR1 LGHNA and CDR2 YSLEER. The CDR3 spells CASSQGSGAINEQFF. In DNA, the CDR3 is TGCGCCAGCAGCCAAGGGAGCGGGGCTATCAATGAGCAGTTCTTC.

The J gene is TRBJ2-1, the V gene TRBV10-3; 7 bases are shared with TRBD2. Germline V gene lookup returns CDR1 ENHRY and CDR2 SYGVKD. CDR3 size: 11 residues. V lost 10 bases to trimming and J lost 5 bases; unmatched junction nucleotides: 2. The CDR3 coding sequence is TGTGCCAGTCTAGCGGACAATGAGCAGTTCTTC. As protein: CASLADNEQFF.

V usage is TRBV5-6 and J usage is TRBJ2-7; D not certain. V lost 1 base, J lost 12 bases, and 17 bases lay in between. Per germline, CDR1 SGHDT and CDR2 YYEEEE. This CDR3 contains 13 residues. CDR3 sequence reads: CASSLFVGRNLYF. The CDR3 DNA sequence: TGTGCCAGCAGCTTGTTTGTCGGCAGGAATTTGTACTTC.

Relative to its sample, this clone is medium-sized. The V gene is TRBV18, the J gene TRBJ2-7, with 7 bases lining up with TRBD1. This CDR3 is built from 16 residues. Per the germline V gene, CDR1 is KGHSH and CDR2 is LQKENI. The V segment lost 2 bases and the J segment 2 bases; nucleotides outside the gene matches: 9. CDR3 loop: CASSPVRWDRAYEQYF. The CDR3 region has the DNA TGTGCCAGCTCACCAGTTCGGTGGGACAGAGCCTACGAGCAGTACTTC.

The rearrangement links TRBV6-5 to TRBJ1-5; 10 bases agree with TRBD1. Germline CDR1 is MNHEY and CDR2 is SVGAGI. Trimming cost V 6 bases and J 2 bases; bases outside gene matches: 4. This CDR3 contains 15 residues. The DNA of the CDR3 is TGTGCCAGCAGAGGACAGGGGGGGGGCAATCAGCCCCAGCATTTT. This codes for CASRGQGGGNQPQHF.

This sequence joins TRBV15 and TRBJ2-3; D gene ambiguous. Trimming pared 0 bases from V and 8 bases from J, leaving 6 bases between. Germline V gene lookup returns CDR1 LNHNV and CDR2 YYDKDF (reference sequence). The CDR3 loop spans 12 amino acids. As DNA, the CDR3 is TGTGCCACCAGCAGAGATGTCACTACGCAGTATTTT. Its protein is CATSRDVTTQYF.

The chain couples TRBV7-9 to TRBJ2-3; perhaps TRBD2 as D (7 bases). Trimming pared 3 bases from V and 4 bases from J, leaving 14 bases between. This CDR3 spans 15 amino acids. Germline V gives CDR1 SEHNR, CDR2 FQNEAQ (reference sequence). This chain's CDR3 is CASSLGGRQADTQYF. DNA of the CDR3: TGTGCCAGCAGCTTGGGGGGGCGGCAAGCAGATACGCAGTATTTT.

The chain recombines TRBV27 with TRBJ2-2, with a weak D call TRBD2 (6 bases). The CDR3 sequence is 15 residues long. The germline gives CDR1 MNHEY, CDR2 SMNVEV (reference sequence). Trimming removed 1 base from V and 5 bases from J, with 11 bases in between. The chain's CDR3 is CASSLFGGITGELFF. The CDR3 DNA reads TGTGCCAGCAGTTTATTTGGCGGGATTACCGGGGAGCTGTTTTTT.

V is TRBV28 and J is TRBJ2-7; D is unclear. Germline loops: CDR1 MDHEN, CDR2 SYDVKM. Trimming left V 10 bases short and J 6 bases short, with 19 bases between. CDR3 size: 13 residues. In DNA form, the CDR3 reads TGTGCCACCCAGCAGACAAGGGCCGGCGAGCAGTACTTC. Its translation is CATQQTRAGEQYF.

The CDR3: CASSRGYPGYEQYF. The DNA for the CDR3 is TGTGCCAGTAGTCGGGGATACCCCGGCTACGAGCAGTACTTC. This chain links TRBV19 with TRBJ2-7; weak D call: TRBD2 (5 bases). V was shortened by 5 bases and J by 3 bases, with 14 bases between the two germline ends. Germline V gene lookup returns CDR1 LNHDA and CDR2 SQIVND (reference sequence). CDR3 length equals 14 residues.

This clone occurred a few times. The DNA for the CDR3 is TGTGCCAGCTCACCTCTCGGGGGAGAGACCCAGTACTTC. As protein: CASSPLGGETQYF. The chain employs TRBV18 and TRBJ2-5, with D tentatively TRBD2 (6 bases). This CDR3 spans 13 amino acids. CDR1 is KGHSH, CDR2 LQKENI, per germline. V was cut by 3 bases and J by 4 bases, with 9 bases left in between.

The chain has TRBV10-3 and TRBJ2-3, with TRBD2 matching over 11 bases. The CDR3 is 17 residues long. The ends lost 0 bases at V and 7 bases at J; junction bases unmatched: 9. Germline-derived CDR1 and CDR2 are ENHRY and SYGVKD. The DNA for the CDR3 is TGTGCCATCAGTGAGTCGGCCACTAGCGGGAGTTGGAATACGCAGTATTTT. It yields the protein CAISESATSGSWNTQYF.

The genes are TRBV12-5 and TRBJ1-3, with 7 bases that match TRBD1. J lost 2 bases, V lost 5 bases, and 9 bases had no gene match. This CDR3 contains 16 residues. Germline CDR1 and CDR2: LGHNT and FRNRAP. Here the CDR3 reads CASGPGGGQAGNTIYF. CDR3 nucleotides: TGTGCTAGTGGTCCAGGGGGGGGACAAGCTGGAAACACCATATATTTT.